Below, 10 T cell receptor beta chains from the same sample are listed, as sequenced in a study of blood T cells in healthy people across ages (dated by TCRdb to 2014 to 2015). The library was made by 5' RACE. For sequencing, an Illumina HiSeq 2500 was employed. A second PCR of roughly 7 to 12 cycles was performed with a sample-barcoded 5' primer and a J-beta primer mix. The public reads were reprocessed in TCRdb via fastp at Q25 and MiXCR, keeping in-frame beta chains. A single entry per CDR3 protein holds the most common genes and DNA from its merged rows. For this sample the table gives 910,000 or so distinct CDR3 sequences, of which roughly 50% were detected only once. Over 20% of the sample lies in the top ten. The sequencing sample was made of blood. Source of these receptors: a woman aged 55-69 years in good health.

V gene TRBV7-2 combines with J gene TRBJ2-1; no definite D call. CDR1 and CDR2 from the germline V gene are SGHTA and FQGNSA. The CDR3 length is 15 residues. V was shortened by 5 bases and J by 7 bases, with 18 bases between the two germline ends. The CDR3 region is CASSNPYFGSNEQFF. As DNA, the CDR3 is TGTGCCAGCAGCAACCCTTACTTCGGGTCGAATGAGCAGTTCTTC.

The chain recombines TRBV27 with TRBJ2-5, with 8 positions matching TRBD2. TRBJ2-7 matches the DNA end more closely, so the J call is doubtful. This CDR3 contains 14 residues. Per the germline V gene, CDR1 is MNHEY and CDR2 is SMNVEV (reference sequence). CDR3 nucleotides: TGTGCCAGCAGTCACACTAGCGGAGACTACGAGCAGTACTTC. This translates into CASSHTSGDYEQYF.

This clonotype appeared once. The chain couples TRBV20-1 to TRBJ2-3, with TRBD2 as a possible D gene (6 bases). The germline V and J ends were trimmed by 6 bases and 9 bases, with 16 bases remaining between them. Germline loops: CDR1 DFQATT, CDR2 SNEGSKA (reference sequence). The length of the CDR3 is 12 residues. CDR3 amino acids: CSAASVSGTQYF. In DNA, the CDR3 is TGCAGTGCGGCCTCCGTTAGCGGCACGCAGTATTTT.

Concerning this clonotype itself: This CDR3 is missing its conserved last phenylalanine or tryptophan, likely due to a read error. In DNA form, the CDR3 reads TGCAGCGTTGTCCAGGGTACCGGGGAGCTGTTTTTA. Encoded protein: CSVVQGTGELFL. The J gene is TRBJ2-2, the V gene TRBV29-1, with D maybe TRBD1 (5 bases). From germline, CDR1 is SQVTM and CDR2 ANQGSEA. V lost 4 bases and J lost 5, with 8 bases in between. The CDR3 extends over 12 amino acids.

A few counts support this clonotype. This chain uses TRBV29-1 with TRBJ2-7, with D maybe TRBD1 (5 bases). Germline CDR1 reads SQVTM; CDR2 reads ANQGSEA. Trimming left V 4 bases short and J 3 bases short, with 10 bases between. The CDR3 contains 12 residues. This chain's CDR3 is CSVGSQGYEQYF. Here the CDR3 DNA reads TGCAGCGTTGGATCTCAGGGCTACGAGCAGTACTTC.

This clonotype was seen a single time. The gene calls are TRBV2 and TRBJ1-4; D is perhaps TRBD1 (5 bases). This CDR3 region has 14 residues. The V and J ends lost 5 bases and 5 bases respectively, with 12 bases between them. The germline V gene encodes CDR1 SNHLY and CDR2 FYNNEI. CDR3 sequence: CASSLGKGNEKLFF. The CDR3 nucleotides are TGTGCCAGCAGTTTGGGGAAGGGGAATGAAAAACTGTTTTTT. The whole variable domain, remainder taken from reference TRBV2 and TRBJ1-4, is EPEVTQTPSHQVTQMGQEVILRCVPISNHLYFYWYRQILGQKVEFLVSFYNNEISEKSEIFDDQFSVERPDGSNFTLKIRSTKLEDSAMYFCASSLGKGNEKLFFGSGTQLSVL.

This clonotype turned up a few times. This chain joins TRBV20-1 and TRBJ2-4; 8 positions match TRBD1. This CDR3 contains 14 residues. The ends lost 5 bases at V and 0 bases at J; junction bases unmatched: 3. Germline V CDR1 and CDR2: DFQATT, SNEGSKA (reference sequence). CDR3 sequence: CSAGDRQAKNIQYF. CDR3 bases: TGCAGTGCTGGGGACAGGCAAGCCAAAAACATTCAGTACTTC.

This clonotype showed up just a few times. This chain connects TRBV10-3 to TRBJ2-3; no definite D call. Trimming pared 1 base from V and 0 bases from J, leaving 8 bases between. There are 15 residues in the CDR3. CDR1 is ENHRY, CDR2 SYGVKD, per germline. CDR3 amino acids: CAISELRKSTDTQYF. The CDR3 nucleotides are TGTGCCATCAGTGAGTTGAGGAAGAGCACAGATACGCAGTATTTT.

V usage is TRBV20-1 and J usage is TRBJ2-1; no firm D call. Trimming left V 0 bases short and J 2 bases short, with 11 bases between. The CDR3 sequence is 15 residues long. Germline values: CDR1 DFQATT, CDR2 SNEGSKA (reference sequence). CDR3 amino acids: CSARDGPSPYNEQFF. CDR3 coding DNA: TGCAGTGCTAGAGATGGGCCGTCCCCCTACAATGAGCAGTTCTTC.

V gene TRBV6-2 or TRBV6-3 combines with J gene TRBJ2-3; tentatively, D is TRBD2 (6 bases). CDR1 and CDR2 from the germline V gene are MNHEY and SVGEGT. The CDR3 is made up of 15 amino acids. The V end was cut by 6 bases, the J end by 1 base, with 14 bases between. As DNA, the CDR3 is TGTGCCAGCAGGTACGGGGCTAGCGGCACAGATACGCAGTATTTT. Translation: CASRYGASGTDTQYF.